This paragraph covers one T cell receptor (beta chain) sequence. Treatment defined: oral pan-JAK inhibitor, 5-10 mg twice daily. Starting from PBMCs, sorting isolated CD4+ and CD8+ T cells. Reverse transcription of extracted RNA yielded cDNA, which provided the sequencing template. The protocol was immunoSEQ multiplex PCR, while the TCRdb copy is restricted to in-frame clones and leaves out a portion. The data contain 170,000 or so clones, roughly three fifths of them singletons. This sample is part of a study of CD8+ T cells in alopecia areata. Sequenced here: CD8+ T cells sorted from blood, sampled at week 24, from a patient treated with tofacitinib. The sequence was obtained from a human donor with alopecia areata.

The CDR3 reads CSVGDFPYGYTF. CDR3 sequence (DNA): TGCAGCGTTGGGGACTTCCCCTATGGCTACACCTTC. The rearrangement joins TRBV29-1 to TRBJ1-2, with a possible D match to TRBD1 (5 bases). Germline assignment: CDR1 SQVTM and CDR2 ANQGSEA. The CDR3 sequence is 12 residues long. Trimming took off 4 bases at V and 4 bases at J, with 10 bases between the two ends.